The TCR beta chain described here comes from a study of blood T cell repertoires in COVID-19. Background on the study: Collection of acute and convalescent COVID-19 samples took place in the United States, Italy and Spain.

Participants reported their clinical history, and cohort assignment relied on those reports. Repertoires were generated with immunoSEQ multiplex PCR, while TCRdb's copy carries only in-frame clones and drops some. The data hold 150,000 to 250,000 clones, with roughly four fifths observed a single time. V was pared by 7 bases and J by 6 bases, with 14 bases between. CDR3 length: 13 amino acids. Per the germline V gene, CDR1 is SNHLY and CDR2 is FYNNEI. The TCR comes from a man aged 35 to 55 who had recovered from COVID-19. The sequencing input was PBMCs or T cells enriched from blood (not recorded which). V usage is TRBV2 and J usage is TRBJ2-3; D possibly corresponds to TRBD2 (6 bases). CDR3 nucleotide sequence: TGTGCCAGCACCCCCGGAGGGTCCGATACGCAGTATTTT. This encodes CASTPGGSDTQYF. Supplemented by reference TRBV2 and TRBJ2-3, the full variable domain reads EPEVTQTPSHQVTQMGQEVILRCVPISNHLYFYWYRQILGQKVEFLVSFYNNEISEKSEIFDDQFSVERPDGSNFTLKIRSTKLEDSAMYFCASTPGGSDTQYFGPGTRLTVL.